The next 8 T cell receptor beta chains were all read from a single sample in a study of CD8 T cells in Susac syndrome. Reverse transcription of about 0.5 to 1 ug RNA used random hexamers. From the immunoSEQ multiplex PCR reads, TCRdb called clonotypes with MiXCR, one entry per CDR3 protein. The sample lists roughly 140,000 distinct CDR3 sequences; roughly 96% were seen once. The sequenced sample was CD4+ T cells from PBMCs. The source of these receptors is a human donor with Susac syndrome.

The chain uses TRBV7-3 and TRBJ1-6; D ambiguous. Deletions cut 1 base from V and 10 bases from J, with 11 bases between. Per germline, CDR1 SGHTA and CDR2 FQGTGA. CDR3 length: 14 residues. The CDR3 loop reads CASSLRARLSPLHF. CDR3 DNA sequence: TGTGCCAGCAGCTTAAGGGCCAGATTATCACCCCTCCACTTT.

This clonotype came up once. The chain couples TRBV20-1 to TRBJ2-5; D is unclear. Trimming removed 1 base from V and 5 bases from J, with 11 bases in between. The CDR3 is 13 amino acids. Germline CDR1 reads DFQATT; CDR2 reads SNEGSKA (reference sequence). In nucleotides, the CDR3 is TGCAGTGCTAGAGGTCGCTCCGGGGAGACCCAGTACTTC. This translates into CSARGRSGETQYF.

This clonotype turned up a few times. The chain joins TRBV5-1 to TRBJ1-1; D is unresolved. Per the germline V gene, CDR1 is SGHRS and CDR2 is YFSETQ. The V gene lost 0 bases and the J gene lost 0 bases, with 6 bases spanning the gap. This CDR3 has 14 amino acids. The DNA of the CDR3 is TGCGCCAGCAGCTTGGACGGGATGAACACTGAAGCTTTCTTT. It specifies CASSLDGMNTEAFF.

The V gene is TRBV29-1, the J gene TRBJ1-2, with D perhaps TRBD1 (6 bases). V dropped 7 bases and J dropped 5 bases, with 17 bases sitting between them. The CDR3 totals 13 residues. Per the germline V gene, CDR1 is SQVTM and CDR2 is ANQGSEA. The CDR3 region is CSAERDRQYGYTF. CDR3 in DNA: TGCAGCGCCGAACGAGACAGGCAGTATGGCTACACCTTC.

The V call is TRBV24-1, the J call TRBJ2-7; TRBD1 agrees at 10 bases. CDR3 length: 16 residues. From germline, CDR1 is KGHDR and CDR2 SFDVKD. The ends lost 8 bases at V and 3 bases at J; junction bases unmatched: 12. The CDR3 DNA follows: TGTGCCACCACCCCTCCCCGGGACAGGGGCCACTACGAGCAGTACTTC. This codes for CATTPPRDRGHYEQYF.

This clonotype appeared a few times. The chain links TRBV29-1 to TRBJ2-1; TRBD1 matches 8 bases. CDR1 is SQVTM, CDR2 ANQGSEA, per germline. V shed 7 bases and J 5 bases; nucleotides not matched to a gene: 4. The CDR3 sequence is 12 residues long. CDR3 nucleotide sequence: TGCAGCGCCGGACAGGGAAACAATGAGCAGTTCTTC. It codes for CSAGQGNNEQFF.

V is TRBV12-3 or TRBV12-4 and J is TRBJ2-2, with TRBD1 as a possible D gene (6 bases). The V end was cut by 2 bases, the J end by 4 bases, with 14 bases between. This CDR3 has 16 residues. CDR3 DNA sequence: TGTGCCAGCAGTTTACAAACCGGGACACCCACCGGGGAGCTGTTTTTT. It codes for CASSLQTGTPTGELFF.

This clonotype was observed once. This sequence joins TRBV5-6 and TRBJ1-6; tentative D call: TRBD1 (5 bases). The germline CDR1 and CDR2 sequences are SGHDT and YYEEEE. The CDR3 totals 14 residues. Deletions cut 4 bases from V and 7 bases from J, with 12 bases between. This chain's CDR3 is CASSPGTKNSPLHF. CDR3 DNA sequence: TGTGCCAGCAGCCCCGGGACGAAAAATTCACCCCTCCACTTT.